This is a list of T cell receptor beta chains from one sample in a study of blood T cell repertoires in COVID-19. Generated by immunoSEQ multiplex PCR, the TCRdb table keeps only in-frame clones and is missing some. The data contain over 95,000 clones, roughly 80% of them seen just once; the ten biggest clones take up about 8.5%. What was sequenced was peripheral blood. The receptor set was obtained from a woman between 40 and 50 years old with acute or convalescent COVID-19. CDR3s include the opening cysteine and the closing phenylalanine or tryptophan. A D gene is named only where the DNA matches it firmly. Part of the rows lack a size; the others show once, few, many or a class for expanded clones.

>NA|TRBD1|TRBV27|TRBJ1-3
TGTGCCAGCAGTCCCCAGGGGGTCGGAAACACCATATATTTT
CASSPQGVGNTIYF
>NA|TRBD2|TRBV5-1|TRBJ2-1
TGCGCCAGCAGCAACTACCTTCTAGCGGGGGGGTCCAATGAGCAGTTCTTC
CASSNYLLAGGSNEQFF
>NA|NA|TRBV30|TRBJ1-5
TGTGCCTGGAGTGTACTGGGAGGTTACGGACAGCCCCAGCATTTT
CAWSVLGGYGQPQHF
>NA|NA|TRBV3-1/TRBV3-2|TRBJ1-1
TGTGCCAGGGGGGGTTGGAAAGCTTTCTTT
CARGGWKAFF
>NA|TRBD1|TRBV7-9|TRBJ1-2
TGTGCCAGCAGCTTAGTAGAAGGGGGCGACTATGGCTACACCTTC
CASSLVEGGDYGYTF
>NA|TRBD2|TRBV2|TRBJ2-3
TGTGCCAGCAGTTCTAGACTAGCGGGGAGGACAGATACGCAGTATTTT
CASSSRLAGRTDTQYF
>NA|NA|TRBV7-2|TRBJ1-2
TGTGCCAGCAGCTTGGGTGGAGGTAACTATGGCTACACCTTC
CASSLGGGNYGYTF
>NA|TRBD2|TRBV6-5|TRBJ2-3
TGTGCCAGCATGTTAGCGGGGACGAAGAGTACGCAGTATTTT
CASMLAGTKSTQYF
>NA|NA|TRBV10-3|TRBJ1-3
TGTGCCATCAGTGAGGGGGGGAGCTCTGGAAACACCATATATTTT
CAISEGGSSGNTIYF
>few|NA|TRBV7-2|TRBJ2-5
TGTGCCAGCAGCTTAGTGATCCCCGGGGGGACCCAGTACTTC
CASSLVIPGGTQYF
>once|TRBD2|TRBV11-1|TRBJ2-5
TGTGCCAGCAGGCGGGGGGATGGTGGAGAGACCCAGTACTTC
CASRRGDGGETQYF
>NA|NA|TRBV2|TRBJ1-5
TGTGCCAGCAGTGAAGCGGCCGGGAGCAATCAGCCCCAGCATTTT
CASSEAAGSNQPQHF
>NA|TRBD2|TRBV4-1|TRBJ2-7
TGCGCCAGCAGCCAAGCCCCCGGGACTAGAACCTACGAGCAGTACTTC
CASSQAPGTRTYEQYF
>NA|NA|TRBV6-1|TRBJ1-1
TGTGCCAGCAGTGAAGCGCCGAGGGTTCGGACTGAAGCTTTCTTT
CASSEAPRVRTEAFF
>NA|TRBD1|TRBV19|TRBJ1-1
TGTGCCAGTAGTAATTTAGGCAGGGGGCGAACTGAAGCTTTCTTT
CASSNLGRGRTEAFF
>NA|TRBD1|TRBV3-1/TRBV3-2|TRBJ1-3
TGTGCCAGCAGCCCTTGGGACAGGGGGCGCGTAAGGAACACCATATATTTT
CASSPWDRGRVRNTIYF
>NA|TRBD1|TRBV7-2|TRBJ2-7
TGTGCCAGCAGCCTGGCCCGGGACAGGGTTGGCGAGCAGTACTTC
CASSLARDRVGEQYF
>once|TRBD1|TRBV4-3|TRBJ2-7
TGCGCCAGCAGCCAAGACGACAGGGGCTACGAGCAGTACTTC
CASSQDDRGYEQYF
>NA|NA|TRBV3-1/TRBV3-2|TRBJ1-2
TGTGCCAGCAGCCGCTTAAGAGCTGCGGACAGTAATGGCTACACCTTC
CASSRLRAADSNGYTF
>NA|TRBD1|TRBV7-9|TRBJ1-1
TGTGCCAGCAGCACGGACAGGGGGGGCACTGAAGCTTTCTTT
CASSTDRGGTEAFF
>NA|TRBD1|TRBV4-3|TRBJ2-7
TGCGCCAGCAGCCAAGATCTCGGGACAGGTACCTTCTACGAGCAGTACTTC
CASSQDLGTGTFYEQYF
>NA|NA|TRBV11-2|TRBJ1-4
TGTGCCAGCAGCTTAGGGACAATAGCAAATGAAAAACTGTTTTTT
CASSLGTIANEKLFF
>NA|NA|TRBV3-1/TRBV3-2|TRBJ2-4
TGTGCCAGCAGCCCGCTCGGCGGGGCCAAAAACATTCAGTACTTC
CASSPLGGAKNIQYF
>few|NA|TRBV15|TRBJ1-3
TGTGCCACCAGCCGGGCGGGGAACACCATATATTTT
CATSRAGNTIYF
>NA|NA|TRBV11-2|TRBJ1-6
TGTGCCAGCAGCCCCAAGTGGCGGAGCTCCTATAATTCACCCCTCCACTTT
CASSPKWRSSYNSPLHF
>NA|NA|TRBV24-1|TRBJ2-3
TGTGCCACCAGTGACTCGCAGGGGCCTCACACAGATACGCAGTATTTT
CATSDSQGPHTDTQYF
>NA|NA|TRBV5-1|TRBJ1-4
TGCGCCAGCAGCTGGGGGGGAGCAACTAATGAAAAACTGTTTTTT
CASSWGGATNEKLFF
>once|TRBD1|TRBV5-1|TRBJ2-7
TGCGCCAGCAGCTCCCTGGGACAGGCCTGGGGGCAGTACTTC
CASSSLGQAWGQYF
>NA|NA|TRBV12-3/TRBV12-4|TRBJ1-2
TGTGCCAGCGCCCAGACCCGGGAGAGGTACACCTTC
CASAQTRERYTF
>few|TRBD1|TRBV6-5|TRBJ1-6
TGTGCCAGCAGTACAGGGGAATCACCCCTCCACTTT
CASSTGESPLHF
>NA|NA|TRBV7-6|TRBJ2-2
TGTGCCAGCATCGGGACATTGAACACCGGGGAGCTGTTTTTT
CASIGTLNTGELFF
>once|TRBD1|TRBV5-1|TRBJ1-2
TGCGCCAGCAGCTTACAGGGGGAAAACTATGGCTACACCTTC
CASSLQGENYGYTF
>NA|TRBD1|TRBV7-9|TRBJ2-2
TGTGCCAGCAGCCCCGGACAGGGGTATGACGGGGAGCTGTTTTTT
CASSPGQGYDGELFF
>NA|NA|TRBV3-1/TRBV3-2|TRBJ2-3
TGTGCCAGCAGCCAAGGTAGTACCGCCACAGATACGCAGTATTTT
CASSQGSTATDTQYF
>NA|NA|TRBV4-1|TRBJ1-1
TGCGCCAGCAGCCAAGATCTGAAGCCTTTGAACACTGAAGCTTTCTTT
CASSQDLKPLNTEAFF
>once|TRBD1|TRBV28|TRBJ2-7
TGTGCCAGCAGTCGGACCACAGGGGGGAGATACGAGCAGTACTTC
CASSRTTGGRYEQYF